This TCR beta chain appears in the sequencing data of a study of regulatory T cells in long-lasting Graves disease. Time point given: newly diagnosed GD, antithyroid drugs for less than 3 months. RNA from PBMCs was the source of the TCR library. Germline CDR1 is SNHLY and CDR2 is FYNNEI. The CDR3 is 16 amino acids. V was pared by 6 bases and J by 0 bases, with 15 bases between. Findings and caveats of the study: Favoring TRBV28, TRBJ1-2 and TRBJ2-5 was a feature seen in persistent disease.

In this sample, this clonotype turned up many times. Its antigen is still unknown. Construction of TCR beta libraries relied on iRepertoire HTBI primers and on Arm-PCR targeting CDR3 regions. TCRdb processed the multiplex PCR reads anew with MiXCR; each CDR3 protein has one entry. This sample has 400,000 to 500,000 distinct CDR3 sequences, with roughly 15% found just once. These data also featured in a second study, about T cells in Graves' hyperthyroidism and ophthalmopathy.

The source of this sequence is a woman aged 50 to 60 with Graves disease. The material was peripheral blood mononuclear cells (PBMCs), obtained at new diagnosis, from a patient treated with antithyroid drugs. The rearrangement uses TRBV2 and TRBJ2-4; maybe TRBD1 (6 bases). The CDR3 coding sequence is TGTGCCAGCAGCCAACGGACAGCGGTAGCCAAAAACATTCAGTACTTC. Residues: CASSQRTAVAKNIQYF.